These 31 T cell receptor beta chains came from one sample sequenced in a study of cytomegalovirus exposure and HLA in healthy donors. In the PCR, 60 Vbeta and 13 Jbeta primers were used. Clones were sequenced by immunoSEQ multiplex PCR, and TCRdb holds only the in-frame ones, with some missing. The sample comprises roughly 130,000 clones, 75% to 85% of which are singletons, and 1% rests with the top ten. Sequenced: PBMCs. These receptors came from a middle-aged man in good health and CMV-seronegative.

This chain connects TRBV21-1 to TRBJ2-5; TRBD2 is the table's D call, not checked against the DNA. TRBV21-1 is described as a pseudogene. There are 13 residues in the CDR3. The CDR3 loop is CASSKAYRGTQYF. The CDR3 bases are TGTGCCAGCAGCAAAGCTTATCGGGGGACCCAGTACTTC.

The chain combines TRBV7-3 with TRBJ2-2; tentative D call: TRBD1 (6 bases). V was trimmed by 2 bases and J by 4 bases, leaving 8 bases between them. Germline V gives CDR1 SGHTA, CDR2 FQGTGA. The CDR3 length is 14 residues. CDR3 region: CASSLQGSTGELFF. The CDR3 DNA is TGTGCCAGCAGCTTACAGGGGAGCACCGGGGAGCTGTTTTTT. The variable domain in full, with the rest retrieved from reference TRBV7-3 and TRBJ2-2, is GAGVSQTPSNKVTEKGKYVELRCDPISGHTALYWYRQSLGQGPEFLIYFQGTGAADDSGLPNDRFFAVRPEGSVSTLKIQRTERGDSAVYLCASSLQGSTGELFFGEGSRLTVL.

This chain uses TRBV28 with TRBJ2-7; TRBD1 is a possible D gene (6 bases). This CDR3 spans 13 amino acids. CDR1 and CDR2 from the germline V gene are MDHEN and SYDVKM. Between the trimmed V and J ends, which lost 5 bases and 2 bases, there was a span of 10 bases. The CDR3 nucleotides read TGTGCCAGCAGTCAGGACAGCCCCTACGAGCAGTACTTC. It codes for CASSQDSPYEQYF.

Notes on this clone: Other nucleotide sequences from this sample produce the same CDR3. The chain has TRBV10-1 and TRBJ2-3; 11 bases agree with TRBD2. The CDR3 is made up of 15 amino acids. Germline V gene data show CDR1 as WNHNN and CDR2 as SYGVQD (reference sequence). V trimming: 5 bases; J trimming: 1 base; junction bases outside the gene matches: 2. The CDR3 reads CASSPGLAGTDTQYF. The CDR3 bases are TGCGCCAGCAGTCCGGGACTAGCGGGCACAGATACGCAGTATTTT.

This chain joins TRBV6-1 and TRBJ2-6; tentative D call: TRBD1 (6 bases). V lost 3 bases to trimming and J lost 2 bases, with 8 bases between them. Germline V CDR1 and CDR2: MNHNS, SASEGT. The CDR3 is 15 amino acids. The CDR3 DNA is TGTGCCAGCAGTGACCACAGGGCTGGGGCCAACGTCCTGACTTTC. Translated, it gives CASSDHRAGANVLTF.

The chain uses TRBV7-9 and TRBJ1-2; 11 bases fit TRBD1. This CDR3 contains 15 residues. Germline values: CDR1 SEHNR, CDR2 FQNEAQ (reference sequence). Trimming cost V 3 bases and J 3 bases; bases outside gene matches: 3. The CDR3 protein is CASSLGQGVHYGYTF. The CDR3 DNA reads TGTGCCAGCAGCTTGGGACAGGGGGTTCACTATGGCTACACCTTC.

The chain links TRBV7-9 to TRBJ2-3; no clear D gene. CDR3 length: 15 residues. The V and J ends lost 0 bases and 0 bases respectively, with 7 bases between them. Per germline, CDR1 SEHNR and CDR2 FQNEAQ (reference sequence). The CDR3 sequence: CASSLATRSTDTQYF. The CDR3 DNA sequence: TGTGCCAGCAGCTTAGCGACAAGAAGCACAGATACGCAGTATTTT. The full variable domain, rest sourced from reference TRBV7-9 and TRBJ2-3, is DTGVSQNPRHKITKRGQNVTFRCDPISEHNRLYWYRQTLGQGPEFLTYFQNEAQLEKSRLLSDRFSAERPKGSFSTLEIQRTEQGDSAMYLCASSLATRSTDTQYFGPGTRLTVL.

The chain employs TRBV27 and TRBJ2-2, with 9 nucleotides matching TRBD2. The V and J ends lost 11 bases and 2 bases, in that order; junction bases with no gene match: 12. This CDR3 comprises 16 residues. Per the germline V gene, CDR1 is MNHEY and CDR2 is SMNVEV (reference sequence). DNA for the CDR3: TGTGCCCCTTCCCCGGAGCGGGAGGCTAACACCGGGGAGCTGTTTTTT. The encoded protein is CAPSPEREANTGELFF.

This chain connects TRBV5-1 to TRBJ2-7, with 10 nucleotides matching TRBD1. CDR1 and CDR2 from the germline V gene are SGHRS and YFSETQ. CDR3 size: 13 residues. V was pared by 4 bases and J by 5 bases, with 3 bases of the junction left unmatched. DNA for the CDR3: TGCGCCAGCAGCGGGGGACAGGGGAACGAGCAGTACTTC. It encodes CASSGGQGNEQYF.

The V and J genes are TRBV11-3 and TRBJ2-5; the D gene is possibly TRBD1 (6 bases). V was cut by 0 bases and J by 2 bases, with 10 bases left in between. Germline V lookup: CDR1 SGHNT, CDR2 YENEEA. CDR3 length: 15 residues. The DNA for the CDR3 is TGTGCCAGCAGCTTAGACGGACAGTCTCAAGAGACCCAGTACTTC. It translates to CASSLDGQSQETQYF.

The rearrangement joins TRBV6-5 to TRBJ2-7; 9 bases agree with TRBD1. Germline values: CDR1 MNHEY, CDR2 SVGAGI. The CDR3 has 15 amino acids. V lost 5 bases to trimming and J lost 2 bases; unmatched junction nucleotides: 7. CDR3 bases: TGTGCCAGCAGTCGGGACAGGGCGCCTGCCTACGAGCAGTACTTC. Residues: CASSRDRAPAYEQYF.

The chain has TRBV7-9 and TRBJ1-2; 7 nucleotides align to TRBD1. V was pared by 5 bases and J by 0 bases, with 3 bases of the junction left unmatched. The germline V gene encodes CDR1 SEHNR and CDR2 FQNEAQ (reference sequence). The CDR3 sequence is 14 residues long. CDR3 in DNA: TGTGCCAGCAGCATTGGACAGGCTAACTATGGCTACACCTTC. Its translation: CASSIGQANYGYTF.

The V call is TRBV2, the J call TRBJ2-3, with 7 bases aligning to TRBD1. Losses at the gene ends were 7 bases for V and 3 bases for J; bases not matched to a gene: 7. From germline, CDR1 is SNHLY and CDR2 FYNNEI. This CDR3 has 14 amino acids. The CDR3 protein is CASTAQGTTDTQYF. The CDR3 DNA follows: TGTGCCAGCACCGCACAGGGGACGACAGATACGCAGTATTTT. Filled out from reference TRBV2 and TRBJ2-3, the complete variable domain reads EPEVTQTPSHQVTQMGQEVILRCVPISNHLYFYWYRQILGQKVEFLVSFYNNEISEKSEIFDDQFSVERPDGSNFTLKIRSTKLEDSAMYFCASTAQGTTDTQYFGPGTRLTVL.

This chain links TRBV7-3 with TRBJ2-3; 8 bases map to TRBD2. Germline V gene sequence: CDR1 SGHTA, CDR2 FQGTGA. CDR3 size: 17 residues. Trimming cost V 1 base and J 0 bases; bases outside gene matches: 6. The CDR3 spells CASSLNPIAGSTDTQYF. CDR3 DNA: TGTGCCAGCAGCTTAAACCCAATAGCGGGAAGCACAGATACGCAGTATTTT.

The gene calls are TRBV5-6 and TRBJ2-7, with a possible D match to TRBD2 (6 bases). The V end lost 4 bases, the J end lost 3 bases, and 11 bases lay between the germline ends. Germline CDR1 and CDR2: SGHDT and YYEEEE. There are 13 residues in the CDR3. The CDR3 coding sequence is TGTGCCAGCAGCGGCGTGGGACTCTACGAGCAGTACTTC. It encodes CASSGVGLYEQYF. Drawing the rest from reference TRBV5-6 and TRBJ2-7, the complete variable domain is DAGVTQSPTHLIKTRGQQVTLRCSPKSGHDTVSWYQQALGQGPQFIFQYYEEEERQRGNFPDRFSGHQFPNYSSELNVNALLLGDSALYLCASSGVGLYEQYFGPGTRLTVT.

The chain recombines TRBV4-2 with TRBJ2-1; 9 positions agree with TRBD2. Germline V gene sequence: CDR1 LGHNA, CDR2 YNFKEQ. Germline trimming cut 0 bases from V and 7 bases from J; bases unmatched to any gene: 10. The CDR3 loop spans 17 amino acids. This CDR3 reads CASSQDLVAGGYNEQFF. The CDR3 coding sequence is TGTGCCAGCAGCCAAGATCTTGTTGCGGGAGGGTATAATGAGCAGTTCTTC.

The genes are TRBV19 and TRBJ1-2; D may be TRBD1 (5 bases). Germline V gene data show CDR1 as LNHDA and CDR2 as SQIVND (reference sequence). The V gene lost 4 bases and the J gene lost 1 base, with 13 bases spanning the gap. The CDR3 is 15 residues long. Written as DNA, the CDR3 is TGTGCCAGTAGTAACCCGGGACTTAGTAACTATGGCTACACCTTC. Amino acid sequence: CASSNPGLSNYGYTF.

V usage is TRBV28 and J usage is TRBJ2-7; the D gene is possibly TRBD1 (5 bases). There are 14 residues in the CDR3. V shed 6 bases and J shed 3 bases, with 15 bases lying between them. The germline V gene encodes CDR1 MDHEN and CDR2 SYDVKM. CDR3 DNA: TGTGCCAGCAGGGGGTATGACAGAAACTACGAGCAGTACTTC. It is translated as CASRGYDRNYEQYF.

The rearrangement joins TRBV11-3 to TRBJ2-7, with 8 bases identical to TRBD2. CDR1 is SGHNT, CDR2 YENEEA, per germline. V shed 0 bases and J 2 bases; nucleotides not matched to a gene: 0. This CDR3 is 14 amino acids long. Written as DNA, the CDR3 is TGTGCCAGCAGCTTAGACGGGGGGGCCTACGAGCAGTACTTC. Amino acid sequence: CASSLDGGAYEQYF.

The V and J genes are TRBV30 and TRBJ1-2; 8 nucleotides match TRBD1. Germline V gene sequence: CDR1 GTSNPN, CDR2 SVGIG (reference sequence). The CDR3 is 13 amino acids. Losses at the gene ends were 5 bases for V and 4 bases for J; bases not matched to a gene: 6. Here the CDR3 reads CAWFPDRGYGYTF. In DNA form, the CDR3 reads TGTGCCTGGTTCCCCGACAGGGGCTATGGCTACACCTTC.

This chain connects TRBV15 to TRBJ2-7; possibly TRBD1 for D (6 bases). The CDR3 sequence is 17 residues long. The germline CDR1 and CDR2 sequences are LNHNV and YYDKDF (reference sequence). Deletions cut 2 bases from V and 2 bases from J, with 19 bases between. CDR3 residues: CATSRYQGQRRAYEQYF. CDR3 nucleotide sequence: TGTGCCACCAGCAGATACCAGGGGCAGCGGCGGGCCTACGAGCAGTACTTC.

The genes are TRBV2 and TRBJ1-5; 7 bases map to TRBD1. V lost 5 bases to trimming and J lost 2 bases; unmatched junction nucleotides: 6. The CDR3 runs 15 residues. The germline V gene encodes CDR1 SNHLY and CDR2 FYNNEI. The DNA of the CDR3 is TGTGCCAGCAGTACGACAGGGATGGGCAATCAGCCCCAGCATTTT. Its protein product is CASSTTGMGNQPQHF. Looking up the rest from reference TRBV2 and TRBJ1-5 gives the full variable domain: EPEVTQTPSHQVTQMGQEVILRCVPISNHLYFYWYRQILGQKVEFLVSFYNNEISEKSEIFDDQFSVERPDGSNFTLKIRSTKLEDSAMYFCASSTTGMGNQPQHFGDGTRLSIL.

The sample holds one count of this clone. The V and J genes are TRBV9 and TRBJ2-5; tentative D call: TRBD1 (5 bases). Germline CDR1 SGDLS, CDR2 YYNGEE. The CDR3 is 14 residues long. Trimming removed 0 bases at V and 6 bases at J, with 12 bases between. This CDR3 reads CASSVASQGQTQYF. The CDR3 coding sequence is TGTGCCAGCAGCGTAGCTTCCCAGGGCCAGACCCAGTACTTC.

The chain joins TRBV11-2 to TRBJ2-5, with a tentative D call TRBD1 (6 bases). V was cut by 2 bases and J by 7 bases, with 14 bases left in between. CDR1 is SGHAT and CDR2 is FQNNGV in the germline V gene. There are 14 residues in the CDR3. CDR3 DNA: TGTGCCAGCAGCTTATCGGCAGCCAGGGGGACCCAGTACTTC. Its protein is CASSLSAARGTQYF.

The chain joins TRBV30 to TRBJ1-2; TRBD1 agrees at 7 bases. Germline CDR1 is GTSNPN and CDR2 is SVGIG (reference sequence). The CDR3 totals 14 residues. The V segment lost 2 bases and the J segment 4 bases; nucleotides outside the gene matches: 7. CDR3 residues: CAWSNNRGPYGYTF. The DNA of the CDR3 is TGTGCCTGGAGTAACAACAGGGGCCCCTATGGCTACACCTTC.

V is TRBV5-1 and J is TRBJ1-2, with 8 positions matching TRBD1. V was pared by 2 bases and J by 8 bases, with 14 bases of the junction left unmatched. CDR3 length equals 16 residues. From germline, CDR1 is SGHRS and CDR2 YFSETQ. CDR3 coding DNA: TGCGCCAGCAGCTTTACCCCGACAGGGGAGTACGGGGGCTACACCTTC. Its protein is CASSFTPTGEYGGYTF.

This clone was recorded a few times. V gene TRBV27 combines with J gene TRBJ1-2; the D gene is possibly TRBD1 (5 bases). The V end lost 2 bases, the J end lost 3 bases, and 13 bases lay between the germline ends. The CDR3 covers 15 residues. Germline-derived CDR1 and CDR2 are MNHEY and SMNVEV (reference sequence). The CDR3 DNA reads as TGTGCCAGCAGTTTAGGGGCAGGGTACGACTATGGCTACACCTTC. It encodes CASSLGAGYDYGYTF.

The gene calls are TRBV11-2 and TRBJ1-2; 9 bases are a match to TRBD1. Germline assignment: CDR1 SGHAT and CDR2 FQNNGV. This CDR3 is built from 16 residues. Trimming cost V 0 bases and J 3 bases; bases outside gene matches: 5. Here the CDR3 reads CASSLEGTGLYYGYTF. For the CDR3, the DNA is TGTGCCAGCAGCTTAGAGGGGACAGGGCTTTACTATGGCTACACCTTC.

The CDR3 nucleotides read TGTGCCAGCAGGGCGGACAGCTCCTACGAGCAGTACTTC. Its protein product is CASRADSSYEQYF. V is TRBV2 and J is TRBJ2-7; possibly TRBD1 for D (6 bases). Trimming took off 6 bases at V and 0 bases at J, with 9 bases between the two ends. The germline CDR1 and CDR2 sequences are SNHLY and FYNNEI. This CDR3 has 13 amino acids.

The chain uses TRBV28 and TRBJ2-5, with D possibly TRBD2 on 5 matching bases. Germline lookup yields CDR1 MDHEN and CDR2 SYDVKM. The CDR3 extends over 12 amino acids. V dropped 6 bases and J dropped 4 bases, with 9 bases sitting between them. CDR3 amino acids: CASRSGAETQYF. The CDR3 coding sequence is TGTGCCAGCAGGAGCGGTGCAGAGACCCAGTACTTC.

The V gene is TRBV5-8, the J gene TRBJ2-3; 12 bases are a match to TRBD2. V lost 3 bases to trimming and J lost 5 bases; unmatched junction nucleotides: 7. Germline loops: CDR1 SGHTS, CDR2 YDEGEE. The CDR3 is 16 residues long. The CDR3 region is CASSSRLAGGGDTQYF. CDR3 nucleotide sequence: TGTGCCAGCAGCTCCAGGCTAGCGGGAGGGGGAGATACGCAGTATTTT.